This entry lists 8 T cell receptor beta chains sequenced from one sample in a study of identical twins. TCRdb ran MiXCR on the 5' RACE reads and lists one entry per CDR3 protein. There are 200,000 or so distinct CDR3 sequences in the sample; roughly 7.5% occur only once, and less than 2.5% lies in the top ten. The data also belong to a second study, concerning yellow fever vaccine responses in identical twins.

The sample taken for sequencing was memory (CD45RO+) T cells sorted from blood. The receptors here all came from a woman aged 18-29 years in good health.

This clonotype was observed many times. The chain carries TRBV7-2 and TRBJ1-3, with 11 bases fitting TRBD1. After removal of 0 bases from V and 4 bases from J, the junction contained 5 bases not matched to a gene. Germline values: CDR1 SGHTA, CDR2 FQGNSA. This CDR3 is built from 17 residues. For the CDR3, the DNA is TGTGCCAGCAGCTTAGCGGGACAGGGGGTATCGGGAAACACCATATATTTT. Residues: CASSLAGQGVSGNTIYF.

In this sample, this clonotype turned up many times. The chain is built from TRBV12-3 or TRBV12-4 and TRBJ1-1; the D is unclear. Trimming removed 5 bases at V and 0 bases at J, with 10 bases between. The CDR3 spans 14 residues. CDR3 region: CASSGVNMNTEAFF. CDR3 nucleotide sequence: TGTGCCAGCAGTGGGGTCAACATGAACACTGAAGCTTTCTTT.

V and J are TRBV28 and TRBJ2-2; tentative D call: TRBD2 (7 bases). CDR3 length: 15 amino acids. The V gene's germline CDR1 is MDHEN and CDR2 SYDVKM. Trimming shortened V by 3 bases and J by 5 bases, and 13 bases separated the two germline ends. CDR3 protein: CASSLGGDKTGELFF. CDR3 sequence (DNA): TGTGCCAGCAGTTTGGGAGGGGACAAGACCGGGGAGCTGTTTTTT.

This clonotype occurred many times. The chain links TRBV4-1 to TRBJ2-1; D remains unclear. The germline CDR1 and CDR2 sequences are MGHRA and YSYEKL. This CDR3 is 17 amino acids long. V gave up 2 bases and J gave up 0 bases, with 14 bases separating them. The CDR3 is CASSQSPSHVSYNEQFF. DNA of the CDR3: TGCGCCAGCAGCCAAAGTCCCAGCCATGTCTCCTACAATGAGCAGTTCTTC.

This clonotype was seen a few times. This rearrangement joins TRBV7-3 to TRBJ2-3, with 12 bases matching TRBD1. The junction had 6 bases not matched to a gene; V was cut back by 6 bases and J by 5 bases. CDR1 and CDR2 from the germline V gene are SGHTA and FQGTGA. CDR3 length: 15 amino acids. This chain's CDR3 is CASRRGTGGVDTQYF. The CDR3, as DNA: TGTGCCAGCAGACGTGGGACAGGGGGCGTAGATACGCAGTATTTT.

This clonotype was observed a handful of times. This chain links TRBV20-1 with TRBJ2-2; D gene unclear. This CDR3 is 14 amino acids long. Trimming took 2 bases from V and 6 from J, leaving 13 bases between them. Germline V CDR1 and CDR2: DFQATT, SNEGSKA (reference sequence). CDR3 in DNA: TGCAGTGCTAGAACTAATGCCCTCGCCGGGGAGCTGTTTTTT. The encoded protein is CSARTNALAGELFF.

This clonotype was detected only a few times. The genes are TRBV3-1 and TRBJ2-7; 8 nucleotides match TRBD1. This CDR3 contains 13 residues. Germline-derived CDR1 and CDR2 are LGHDT and YNNKEL (reference sequence). V lost 6 bases to trimming and J lost 5 bases; unmatched junction nucleotides: 6. The CDR3: CASRTTGVHEQYF. The CDR3 coding sequence is TGTGCCAGCAGGACGACAGGGGTCCACGAGCAGTACTTC.

This clonotype was picked up a small number of times. This sequence joins TRBV19 and TRBJ2-6, with D maybe TRBD1 (5 bases). Germline loops: CDR1 LNHDA, CDR2 SQIVND (reference sequence). The V end lost 3 bases, the J end lost 1 base, and 13 bases lay between the germline ends. There are 17 residues in the CDR3. This CDR3 reads CASSITGSYSGANVLTF. CDR3 sequence (DNA): TGTGCCAGTAGTATTACAGGATCCTATTCTGGGGCCAACGTCCTGACTTTC. The whole variable domain, remainder taken from reference TRBV19 and TRBJ2-6, is DGGITQSPKYLFRKEGQNVTLSCEQNLNHDAMYWYRQDPGQGLRLIYYSQIVNDFQKGDIAEGYSVSREKKESFPLTVTSAQKNPTAFYLCASSITGSYSGANVLTFGAGSRLTVL.